This T cell receptor (beta chain) is drawn from a study of chemoradiotherapy in HPV16-positive cancers. Looking at the study overall: A couple of HPV16-positive patients' cells yielded candidate HPV-specific clones and common motifs. Points from the study as a whole: Candidate HPV-specific clones and E7-related TCR motifs grew in tumor during treatment.

With regard to this clone: The antigen remains undetermined.

Method: immunoSEQ multiplex PCR; TCRdb's copy keeps in-frame clones and lacks some. Of tens of thousands of clones listed, approximately 86% are singletons. Over chemoradiotherapy, repertoires were sampled more than once. Germline CDR1 reads SGHVS; CDR2 reads FNYEAQ. This CDR3 is built from 13 residues. The V gene lost 1 base and the J gene lost 8 bases, with 10 bases spanning the gap. This sequence originates from a human donor with HPV-associated anogenital cancer. The J gene is TRBJ2-3, the V gene TRBV7-6, with no clear D. The sample here was blood, taken from a patient who underwent chemoradiotherapy. The CDR3 sequence: CASSLGARGTQYF. As DNA, the CDR3 is TGTGCCAGCAGCTTAGGGGCCCGCGGTACGCAGTATTTT.